The entry below gives a single T cell receptor beta chain sequence along with its context. What it recognizes is unknown. The use of a sample-barcoded 5' primer and a J-beta primer mix characterized a second PCR of about 7 to 12 cycles. Each CDR3 protein is one row after TCRdb ran MiXCR on the 5' RACE reads. The sample includes roughly 700,000 distinct CDR3 sequences, more than 20% of them seen just once. Every sample yielded at least 7 million isolated PBMCs. These data originate in a study of blood T cells in healthy people across ages. Study results and limitations: A greater number of naive CD4+ cells and higher diversity distinguished long-lived donors from aged donors.

This CDR3 is 15 amino acids long. With V trimmed by 0 bases and J by 5 bases, 5 bases remained unmatched. Per germline, CDR1 SGHRS and CDR2 YFSETQ. The same specimen was also included in a second study, on T cells of mothers and their children. That work contributes: Nobody spotted any persistent microchimeric T cell clones.

The receptor comes from a boy between 10 and 17 years old in good health. Material for sequencing was blood. The chain has TRBV5-1 and TRBJ2-5; 9 bases fit TRBD1. The CDR3 region has the DNA TGCGCCAGCAGCTTGGGGGACAGGGCAGCGGAGACCCAGTACTTC. Amino acid sequence: CASSLGDRAAETQYF.